This TCR beta chain was retrieved from a study of T-cell reconstitution after alpha-beta-depleted transplantation in children. Regarding the study as a whole: Several hundred rapidly expanded clones from non-depleted graft cells reportedly supplied alpha-beta T cells about two months post-transplant.

V gave up 5 bases and J gave up 6 bases, with 16 bases separating them. The CDR3 is made up of 15 amino acids. Germline values: CDR1 SGHTA, CDR2 FQGNSA. With respect to this clonotype: Its antigen is undetermined.

Unique molecular identifiers were used to barcode this TCRbeta library. TCRdb passed the PCR reads through MiXCR, listing each CDR3 protein once. The sample includes 70,000 to 95,000 distinct CDR3 sequences, about 14% of them seen just once. The sample consisted of PBMCs, mostly from graft donor cells, taken 180 days after TCRalphabeta/CD19-depleted stem cell transplant. The sequence derives from a male patient between 2 and 10 years old who had a stem cell transplant for acute lymphoblastic leukemia, so the T cells may come from the graft donor. The J gene is TRBJ2-2, the V gene TRBV7-2; D gene unclear. The CDR3 region is CASSPSAHYAGELFF. The DNA of the CDR3 is TGTGCCAGCAGCCCTAGTGCACATTACGCCGGGGAGCTGTTTTTT.